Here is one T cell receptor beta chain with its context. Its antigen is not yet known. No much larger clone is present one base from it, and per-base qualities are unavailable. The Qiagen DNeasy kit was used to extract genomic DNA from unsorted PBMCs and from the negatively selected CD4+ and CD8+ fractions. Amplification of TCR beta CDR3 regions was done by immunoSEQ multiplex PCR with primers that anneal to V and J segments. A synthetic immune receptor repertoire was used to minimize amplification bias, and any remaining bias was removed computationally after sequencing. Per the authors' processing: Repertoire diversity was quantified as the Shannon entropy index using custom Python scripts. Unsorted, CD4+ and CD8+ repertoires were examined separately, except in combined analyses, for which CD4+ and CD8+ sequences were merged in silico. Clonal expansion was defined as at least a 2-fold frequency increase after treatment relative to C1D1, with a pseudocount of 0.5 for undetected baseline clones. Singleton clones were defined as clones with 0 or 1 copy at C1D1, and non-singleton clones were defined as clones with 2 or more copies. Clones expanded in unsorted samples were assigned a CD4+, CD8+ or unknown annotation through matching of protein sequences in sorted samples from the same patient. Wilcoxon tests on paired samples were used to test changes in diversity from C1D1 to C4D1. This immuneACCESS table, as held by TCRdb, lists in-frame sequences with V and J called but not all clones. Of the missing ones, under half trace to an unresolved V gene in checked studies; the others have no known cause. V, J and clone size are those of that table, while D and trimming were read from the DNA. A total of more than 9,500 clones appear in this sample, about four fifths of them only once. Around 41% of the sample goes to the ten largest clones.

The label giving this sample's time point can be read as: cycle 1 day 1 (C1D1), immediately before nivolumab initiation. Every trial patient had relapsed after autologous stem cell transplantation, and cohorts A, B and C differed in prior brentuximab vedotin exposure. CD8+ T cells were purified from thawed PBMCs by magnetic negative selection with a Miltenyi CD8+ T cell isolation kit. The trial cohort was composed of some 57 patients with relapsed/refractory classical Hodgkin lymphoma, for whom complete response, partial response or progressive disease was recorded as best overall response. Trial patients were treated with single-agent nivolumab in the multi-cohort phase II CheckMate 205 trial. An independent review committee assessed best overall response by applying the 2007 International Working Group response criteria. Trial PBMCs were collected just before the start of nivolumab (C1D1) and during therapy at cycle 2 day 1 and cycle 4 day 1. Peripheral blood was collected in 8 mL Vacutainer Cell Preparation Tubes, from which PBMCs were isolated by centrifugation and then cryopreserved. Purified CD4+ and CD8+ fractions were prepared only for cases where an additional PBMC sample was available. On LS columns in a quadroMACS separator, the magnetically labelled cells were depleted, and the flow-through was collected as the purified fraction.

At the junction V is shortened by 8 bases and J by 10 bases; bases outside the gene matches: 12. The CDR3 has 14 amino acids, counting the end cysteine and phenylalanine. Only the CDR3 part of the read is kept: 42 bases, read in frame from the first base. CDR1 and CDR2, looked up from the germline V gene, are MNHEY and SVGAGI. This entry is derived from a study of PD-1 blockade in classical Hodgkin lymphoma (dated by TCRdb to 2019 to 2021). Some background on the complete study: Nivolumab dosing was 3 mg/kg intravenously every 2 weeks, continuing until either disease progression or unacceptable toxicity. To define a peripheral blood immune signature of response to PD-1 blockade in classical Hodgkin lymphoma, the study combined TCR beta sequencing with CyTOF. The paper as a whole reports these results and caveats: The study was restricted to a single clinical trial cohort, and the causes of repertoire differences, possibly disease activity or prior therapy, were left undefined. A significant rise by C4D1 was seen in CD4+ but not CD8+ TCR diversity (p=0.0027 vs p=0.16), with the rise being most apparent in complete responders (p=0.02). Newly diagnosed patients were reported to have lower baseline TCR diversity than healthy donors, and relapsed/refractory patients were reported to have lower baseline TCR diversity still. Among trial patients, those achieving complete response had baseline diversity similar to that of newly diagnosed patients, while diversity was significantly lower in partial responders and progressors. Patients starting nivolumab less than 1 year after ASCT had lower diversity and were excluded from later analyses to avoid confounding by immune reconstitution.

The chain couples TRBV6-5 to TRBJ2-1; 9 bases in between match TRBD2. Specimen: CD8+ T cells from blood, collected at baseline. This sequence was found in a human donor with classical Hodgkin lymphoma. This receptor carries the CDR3 CASQRGSGRGEQFF. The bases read TGTGCCAGCCAAAGGGGTAGCGGGAGAGGGGAGCAGTTCTTC.